This T cell receptor (beta chain) was found in a study of tumor-infiltrating lymphocytes in localized non-small cell lung cancer. This CDR3 is built from 14 residues. The V and J ends lost 5 bases and 5 bases, in that order; junction bases with no gene match: 6. Germline values: CDR1 MDHEN, CDR2 SYDVKM. Sequenced by immunoSEQ multiplex PCR; TCRdb stores in-frame clones only, minus some. The sample has about 13,000 clones; approximately 79% are singletons. This sequence joins TRBV28 and TRBJ2-5, with 9 bases fitting TRBD1. This sequence originates from a human donor with non-small cell lung cancer. Input material: lung tumor tissue. The CDR3 sequence is CASSRDRVEETQYF. Here the CDR3 DNA reads TGTGCCAGCAGTCGGGACAGGGTTGAGGAGACCCAGTACTTC.